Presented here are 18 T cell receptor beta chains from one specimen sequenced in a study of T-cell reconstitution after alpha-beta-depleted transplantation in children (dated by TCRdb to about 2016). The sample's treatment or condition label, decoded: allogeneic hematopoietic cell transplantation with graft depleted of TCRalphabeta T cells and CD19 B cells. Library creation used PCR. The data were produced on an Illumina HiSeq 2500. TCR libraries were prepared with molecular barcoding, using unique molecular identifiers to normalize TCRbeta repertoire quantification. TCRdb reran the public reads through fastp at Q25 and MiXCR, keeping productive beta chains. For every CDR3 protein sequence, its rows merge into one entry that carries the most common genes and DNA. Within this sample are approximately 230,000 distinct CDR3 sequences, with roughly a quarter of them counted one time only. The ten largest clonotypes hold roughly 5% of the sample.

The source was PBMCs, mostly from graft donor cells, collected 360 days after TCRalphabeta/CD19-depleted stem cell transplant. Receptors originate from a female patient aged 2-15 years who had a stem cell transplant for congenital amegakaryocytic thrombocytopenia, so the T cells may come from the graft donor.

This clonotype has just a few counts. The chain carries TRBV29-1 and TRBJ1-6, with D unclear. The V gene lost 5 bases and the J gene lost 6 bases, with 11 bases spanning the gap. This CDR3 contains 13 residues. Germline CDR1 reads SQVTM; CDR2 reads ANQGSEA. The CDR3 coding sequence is TGCAGCGTTCGTCGGGAAATTAATTCACCCCTCCACTTT. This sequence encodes CSVRREINSPLHF.

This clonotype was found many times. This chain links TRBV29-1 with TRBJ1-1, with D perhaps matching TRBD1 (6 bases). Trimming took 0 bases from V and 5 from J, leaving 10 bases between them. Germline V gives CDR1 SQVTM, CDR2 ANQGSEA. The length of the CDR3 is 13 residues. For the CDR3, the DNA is TGCAGCGTTGAAGAAAACAGGGAGACTGAAGCTTTCTTT. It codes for CSVEENRETEAFF. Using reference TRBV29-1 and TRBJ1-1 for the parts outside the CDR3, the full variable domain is SAVISQKPSRDICQRGTSLTIQCQVDSQVTMMFWYRQQPGQSLTLIATANQGSEATYESGFVIDKFPISRPNLTFSTLTVSNMSPEDSSIYLCSVEENRETEAFFGQGTRLTVV.

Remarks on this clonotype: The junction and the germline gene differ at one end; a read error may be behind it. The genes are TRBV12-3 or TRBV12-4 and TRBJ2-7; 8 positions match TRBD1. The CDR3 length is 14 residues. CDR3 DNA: TGTTCCAGCAGTTTGACAGGGGTTTCCTACGAGCAGTACTTC. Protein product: CSSSLTGVSYEQYF.

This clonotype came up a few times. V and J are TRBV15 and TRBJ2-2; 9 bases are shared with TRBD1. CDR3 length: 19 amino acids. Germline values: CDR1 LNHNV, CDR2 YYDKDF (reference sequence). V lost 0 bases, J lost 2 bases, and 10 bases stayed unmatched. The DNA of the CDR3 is TGTGCCACCAGCAGAGATTCCCCGGGGACAGGGTCTAACACCGGGGAGCTGTTTTTT. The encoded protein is CATSRDSPGTGSNTGELFF.

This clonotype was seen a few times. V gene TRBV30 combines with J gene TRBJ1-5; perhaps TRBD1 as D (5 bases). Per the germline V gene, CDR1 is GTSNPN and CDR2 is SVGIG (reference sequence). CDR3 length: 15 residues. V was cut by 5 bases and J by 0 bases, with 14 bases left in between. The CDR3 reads CAWGQQDYSNQPQHF. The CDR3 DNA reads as TGTGCCTGGGGCCAACAGGATTATAGCAATCAGCCCCAGCATTTT.

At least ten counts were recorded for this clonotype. The CDR3: CASSLSGSYEQYF. CDR3 nucleotides: TGTGCCAGCAGTTTATCAGGGTCCTACGAGCAGTACTTC. V gene TRBV27 combines with J gene TRBJ2-7; D uncertain. Trimming cost V 0 bases and J 1 base, with 4 bases left between them. This CDR3 spans 13 amino acids. The germline V gene encodes CDR1 MNHEY and CDR2 SMNVEV (reference sequence).

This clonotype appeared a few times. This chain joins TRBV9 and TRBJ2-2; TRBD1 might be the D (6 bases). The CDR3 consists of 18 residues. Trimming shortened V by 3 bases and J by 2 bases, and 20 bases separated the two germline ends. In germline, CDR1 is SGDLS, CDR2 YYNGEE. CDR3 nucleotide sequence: TGTGCCAGCAGCGACCACCAGAGAACAGGGACCAACACCGGGGAGCTGTTTTTT. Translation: CASSDHQRTGTNTGELFF.

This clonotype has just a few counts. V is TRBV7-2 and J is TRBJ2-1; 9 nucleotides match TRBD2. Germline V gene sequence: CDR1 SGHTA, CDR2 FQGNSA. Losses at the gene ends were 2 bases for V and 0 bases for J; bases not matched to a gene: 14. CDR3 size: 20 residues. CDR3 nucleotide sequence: TGTGCCAGCAGCTTAAGGCTAGCGGGGATAGAACCTAGCTCCTACAATGAGCAGTTCTTC. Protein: CASSLRLAGIEPSSYNEQFF. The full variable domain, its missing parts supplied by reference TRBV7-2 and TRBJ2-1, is GAGVSQSPSNKVTEKGKDVELRCDPISGHTALYWYRQSLGQGLEFLIYFQGNSAPDKSGLPSDRFSAERTGGSVSTLTIQRTQQEDSAVYLCASSLRLAGIEPSSYNEQFFGPGTRLTVL.

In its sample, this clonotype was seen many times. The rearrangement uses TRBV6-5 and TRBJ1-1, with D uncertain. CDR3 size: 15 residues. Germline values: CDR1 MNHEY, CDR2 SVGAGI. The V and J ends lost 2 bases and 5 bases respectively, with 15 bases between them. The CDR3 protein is CASSYSGREQTEAFF. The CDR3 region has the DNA TGTGCCAGCAGTTACAGCGGGCGGGAGCAAACTGAAGCTTTCTTT.

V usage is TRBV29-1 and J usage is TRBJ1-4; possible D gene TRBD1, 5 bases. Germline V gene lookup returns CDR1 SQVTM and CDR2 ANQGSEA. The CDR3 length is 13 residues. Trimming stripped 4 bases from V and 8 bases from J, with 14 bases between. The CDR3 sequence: CSVGLQGGEKLFF. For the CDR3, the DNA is TGCAGCGTTGGCCTTCAGGGAGGCGAAAAACTGTTTTTT.

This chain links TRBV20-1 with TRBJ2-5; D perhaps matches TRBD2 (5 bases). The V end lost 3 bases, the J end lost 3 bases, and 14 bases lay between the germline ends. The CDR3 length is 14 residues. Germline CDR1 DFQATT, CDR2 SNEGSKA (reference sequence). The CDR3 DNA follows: TGCAGTGCTAGGCAACCGGGGTTAAAAGAGACCCAGTACTTC. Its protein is CSARQPGLKETQYF.

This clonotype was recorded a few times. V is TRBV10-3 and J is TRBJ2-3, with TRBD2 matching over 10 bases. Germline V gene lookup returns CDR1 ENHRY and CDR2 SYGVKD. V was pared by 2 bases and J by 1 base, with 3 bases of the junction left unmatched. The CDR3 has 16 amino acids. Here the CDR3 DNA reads TGTGCCATCAGTGAGGTCCTAGCGGGGGGCACAGATACGCAGTATTTT. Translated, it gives CAISEVLAGGTDTQYF.

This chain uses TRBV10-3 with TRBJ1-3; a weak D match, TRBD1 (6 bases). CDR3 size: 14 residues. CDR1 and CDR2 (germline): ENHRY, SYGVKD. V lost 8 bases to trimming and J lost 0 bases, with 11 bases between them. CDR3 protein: CAIGQLFSGNTIYF. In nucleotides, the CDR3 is TGTGCCATCGGACAGCTCTTCTCTGGAAACACCATATATTTT.

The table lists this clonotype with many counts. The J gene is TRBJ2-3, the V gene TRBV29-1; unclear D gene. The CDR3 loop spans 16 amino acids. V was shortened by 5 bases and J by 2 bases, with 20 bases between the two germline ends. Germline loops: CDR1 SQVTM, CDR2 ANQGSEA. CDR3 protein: CSVPYPAHLYTDTQYF. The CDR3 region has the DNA TGCAGCGTTCCATATCCGGCCCACCTATACACAGATACGCAGTATTTT.

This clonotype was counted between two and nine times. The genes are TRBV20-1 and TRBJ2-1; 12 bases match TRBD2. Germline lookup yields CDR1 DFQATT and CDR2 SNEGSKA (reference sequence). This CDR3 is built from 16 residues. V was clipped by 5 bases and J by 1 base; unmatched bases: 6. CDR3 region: CSAPRTSGASYNEQFF. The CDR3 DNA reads TGCAGTGCTCCCCGGACTAGCGGGGCGTCCTACAATGAGCAGTTCTTC.

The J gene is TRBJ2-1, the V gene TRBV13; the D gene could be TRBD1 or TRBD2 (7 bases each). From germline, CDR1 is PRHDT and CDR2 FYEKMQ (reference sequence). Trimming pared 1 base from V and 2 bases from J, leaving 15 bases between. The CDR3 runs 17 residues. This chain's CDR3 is CASSLEVAGGAYNEQFF. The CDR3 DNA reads TGTGCCAGCAGCTTAGAGGTCGCAGGGGGGGCCTACAATGAGCAGTTCTTC.

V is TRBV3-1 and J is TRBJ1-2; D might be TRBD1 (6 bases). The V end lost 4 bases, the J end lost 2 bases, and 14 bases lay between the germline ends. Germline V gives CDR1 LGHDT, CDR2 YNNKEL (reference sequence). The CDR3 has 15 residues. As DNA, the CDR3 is TGTGCCAGCAGCCCCCGGACAGCCCAGAACTATGGCTACACCTTC. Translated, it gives CASSPRTAQNYGYTF.

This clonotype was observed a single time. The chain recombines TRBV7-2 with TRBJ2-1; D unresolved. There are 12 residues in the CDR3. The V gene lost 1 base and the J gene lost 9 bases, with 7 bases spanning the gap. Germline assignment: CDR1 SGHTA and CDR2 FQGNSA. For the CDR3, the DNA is TGTGCCAGCAGCTTAGTGGGGATTGAGCAGTTCTTC. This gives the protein CASSLVGIEQFF.